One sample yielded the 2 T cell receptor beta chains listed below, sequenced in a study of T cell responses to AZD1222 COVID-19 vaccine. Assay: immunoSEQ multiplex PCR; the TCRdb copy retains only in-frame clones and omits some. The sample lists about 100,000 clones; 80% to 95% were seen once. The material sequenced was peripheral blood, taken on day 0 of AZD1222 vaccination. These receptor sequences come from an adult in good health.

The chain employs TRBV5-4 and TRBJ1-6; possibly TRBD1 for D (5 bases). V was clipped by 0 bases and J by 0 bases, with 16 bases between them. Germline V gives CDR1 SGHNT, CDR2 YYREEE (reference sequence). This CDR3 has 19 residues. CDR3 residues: CASSLDLWTPSSYNSPLHF. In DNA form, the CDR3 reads TGTGCCAGCAGCTTGGATCTCTGGACACCGAGCTCCTATAATTCACCCCTCCACTTT. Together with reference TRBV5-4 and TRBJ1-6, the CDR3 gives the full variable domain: ETGVTQSPTHLIKTRGQQVTLRCSSQSGHNTVSWYQQALGQGPQFIFQYYREEENGRGNFPPRFSGLQFPNYSSELNVNALELDDSALYLCASSLDLWTPSSYNSPLHFGNGTRLTVT.

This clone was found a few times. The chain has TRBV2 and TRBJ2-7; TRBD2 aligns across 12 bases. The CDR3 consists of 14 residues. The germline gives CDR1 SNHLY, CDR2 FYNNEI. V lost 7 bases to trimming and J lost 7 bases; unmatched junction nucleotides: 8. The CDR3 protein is CASNPTSGSTEQYF. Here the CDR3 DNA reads TGTGCCAGCAACCCGACTAGCGGGAGTACAGAGCAGTACTTC.